This TCR beta chain was obtained from a study of shared clonotypes between healthy human individuals. Researchers ran the assay at a deep level. TCRdb keeps only in-frame clones here, not all; method: immunoSEQ multiplex PCR. Of over a million clones in the sample, 95% to 97% are singletons; the top ten hold roughly 1.2%. The V gene end was trimmed by 4 bases and the J gene end by 4 bases; junction bases not matched to a gene: 5. The CDR3 is 17 residues long. Germline V gene sequence: CDR1 SNHLY, CDR2 FYNNEI. This sequence originates from a man younger than 45 in good health. Sequenced: naive CD4+ T cells sorted from blood. Subset given: CD45RA+ positively selected. The chain has TRBV2 and TRBJ2-2, with 14 bases matching TRBD2. CDR3 in amino acids: CASSATSGRAGTGELFF. CDR3 sequence (DNA): TGTGCCAGCAGTGCGACTAGCGGGAGGGCGGGCACCGGGGAGCTGTTTTTT.